Listed below are T cell receptor beta chains from one sample, sequenced in a study of blood T cell repertoires in COVID-19. Repertoires were generated with immunoSEQ multiplex PCR, while TCRdb's copy carries only in-frame clones and drops some. The table shows around 250,000 clones, with roughly 86% occurring only once. The sample consisted of peripheral blood. Receptors were obtained from a woman aged 70-85 years with active or convalescent COVID-19. Each CDR3 is given with its conserved first and last residue. Fields, in order: D gene, clone size, V gene, J gene, CDR3 DNA, CDR3 protein. A D gene is named only where the DNA matches it firmly. The listing skips clone size in some rows; elsewhere it reads once, few, many or a size class.

>-|-|TRBV5-1|TRBJ1-2
TGCGCCAGCAGCCCGGACTCAGGTTTGGACTATGGCTACACCTTC
CASSPDSGLDYGYTF
>TRBD1|-|TRBV6-2/TRBV6-3|TRBJ1-6
TGTGCCAGCAGTTACCAGGGGGCAGCTAATTCACCCCTCCACTTT
CASSYQGAANSPLHF
>TRBD1|-|TRBV12-5|TRBJ2-2
TGTGCTAGTGGTTTGGTTTTATCGGGACAGCCCACCGGGGAGCTGTTTTTT
CASGLVLSGQPTGELFF
>-|few|TRBV19|TRBJ1-4
TGTGCCAGTAGATTCAGCGAGGCGGCTAATGAAAAACTGTTTTTT
CASRFSEAANEKLFF
>-|-|TRBV11-2|TRBJ1-1
TGTGCCAGCAGCTTAGACGCCGGGGAAGCTTTCTTT
CASSLDAGEAFF
>TRBD2|-|TRBV28|TRBJ2-7
TGTGCCAGCGGGACTACGACAAGTTACTACGAGCAGTACTTC
CASGTTTSYYEQYF
>-|-|TRBV5-6|TRBJ1-2
TGTGCCAGCACCTTGGGGCAGAGGGCTACTGGCTACACCTTC
CASTLGQRATGYTF
>-|-|TRBV5-1|TRBJ1-6
TGCGCCAGCAGCTTGGTGCAGGCATCCTATAATTCACCCCTCCACTTT
CASSLVQASYNSPLHF
>-|-|TRBV9|TRBJ1-2
TGTGCCAGCAGCGACCGGACGGGGAACTATGGCTACACCTTC
CASSDRTGNYGYTF
>TRBD1|few|TRBV9|TRBJ2-7
TGTGCCAGCAGCGTAGGCGGGACAGGGGAGGAGCAGTACTTC
CASSVGGTGEEQYF
>-|-|TRBV3-1/TRBV3-2|TRBJ2-5
TGTGCCAGCAGCCAAGAGGGGGGGCGAGAGACCCAGTACTTC
CASSQEGGRETQYF
>-|-|TRBV5-1|TRBJ2-1
TGCGCCAGCAGCTCGGGACTCCCAAATTACAATGAGCAGTTCTTC
CASSSGLPNYNEQFF
>-|-|TRBV20-1|TRBJ1-1
TGCAGTGCTAGTCTGGCCCACCCGAACACTGAAGCTTTCTTT
CSASLAHPNTEAFF
>-|-|TRBV18|TRBJ1-2
TGTGCCAGCTCCCCGGGGGACTATGGCTACACCTTC
CASSPGDYGYTF
>TRBD2|-|TRBV7-3|TRBJ2-1
TGTGCCAGCAGCCCGACGGGGGGGACGTTTAGTGAGCAGTTCTTC
CASSPTGGTFSEQFF
>-|-|TRBV19|TRBJ1-1
TGTGCCAGTAGTGTACAGGGAGTAATCGGGGAAGCTTTCTTT
CASSVQGVIGEAFF
>TRBD1|-|TRBV19|TRBJ1-5
TGTGCCAGCCAAGACAGGGCCTACAATCAGCCCCAGCATTTT
CASQDRAYNQPQHF
>-|few|TRBV12-5|TRBJ1-2
TGTGCTAGTGGCCTCGGGACATATTATGGCTACACCTTC
CASGLGTYYGYTF
>TRBD1|-|TRBV4-3|TRBJ1-2
TGCGCCAGCAGCCAAAAGGGGGCGGTAGCTAACTATGGCTACACCTTC
CASSQKGAVANYGYTF
>-|-|TRBV5-1|TRBJ2-2
TGCGCCAGCAGCTTGACTAGCCTGAACACCGGGGAGCTGTTTTTT
CASSLTSLNTGELFF
>TRBD2|-|TRBV6-2/TRBV6-3|TRBJ2-1
TGTGCCAGCAGTTCATTAGCGGGAGCTGAGCAGTTCTTC
CASSSLAGAEQFF
>TRBD2|-|TRBV10-1|TRBJ2-3
TGCGCCAGCAGTGAGTCGACTAGCGGGACTAGCACAGATACGCAGTATTTT
CASSESTSGTSTDTQYF
>-|-|TRBV6-5|TRBJ1-1
TGTGCCAGCACTTCTGGGGCGAACACTGAAGCTTTCTTT
CASTSGANTEAFF
>-|-|TRBV11-2|TRBJ2-7
TGTGCCAGCAGTCTAGGTCCCGTGAGCTCCTACGAGCAGTACTTC
CASSLGPVSSYEQYF
>TRBD2|-|TRBV2|TRBJ2-3
TGTGCCAGCAGGATTAGCGGGAGAGGAGATACGCAGTATTTT
CASRISGRGDTQYF
>-|-|TRBV15|TRBJ2-5
TGTGCCACCAGCAGAGCCGGACCAGGGGGAGGGACCCAGTACTTC
CATSRAGPGGGTQYF
>-|-|TRBV18|TRBJ2-2
TGTGCCAGCTCACCTACGCAGGATCGGAACACCGGGGAGCTGTTTTTT
CASSPTQDRNTGELFF
>TRBD1|-|TRBV6-2/TRBV6-3|TRBJ2-3
TGTGCCAGCAGTTACTCCGGACAGGGGCCTCAACCGGCAGATACGCAGTATTTT
CASSYSGQGPQPADTQYF
>TRBD1|-|TRBV24-1|TRBJ2-5
TGTGCCACCAGTGACCGCAGAATTTCCGGGACAGGGAGGGAGACCCAGTACTTC
CATSDRRISGTGRETQYF
>-|-|TRBV27|TRBJ1-2
TGTGCCAGCAGTCCCATGGGGGCGGTTGGTTATGGCTACACCTTC
CASSPMGAVGYGYTF
>-|-|TRBV6-5|TRBJ1-2
TGTGCCAGCAGGGTTCGGGGGGTACTCCGGGGCTACACCTTC
CASRVRGVLRGYTF